This entry is about one T cell receptor beta chain. This specimen belongs to a study of blood T cell repertoires in COVID-19. TCRdb's copy holds only in-frame clones and misses some; the assay was immunoSEQ multiplex PCR. The data contain about 310,000 clones, about nine tenths of them singletons. The trim removed 6 bases at V and 3 bases at J, leaving 7 bases unmatched. There are 16 residues in the CDR3. The germline V gene encodes CDR1 MDHEN and CDR2 SYDVKM. What was sequenced was peripheral blood. The sequence was collected from a man aged 45-65 years with active or convalescent COVID-19. The V and J genes are TRBV28 and TRBJ2-1, with 11 nucleotides matching TRBD2. CDR3 region: CASSRNSGRGYNEQFF. The CDR3 DNA is TGTGCCAGCAGCCGGAATAGCGGGAGGGGCTACAATGAGCAGTTCTTC.